This T cell receptor (beta chain) appears in the sequencing data of a study of cytomegalovirus exposure and HLA in healthy donors. With 60 Vbeta and 13 Jbeta primers, the PCR was carried out. Sequencing was performed with immunoSEQ multiplex PCR; in TCRdb, only in-frame clones are kept and a portion is missing. The sample has under 100,000 clones, under 90% seen once. Notes on the study in general: Within the data, a cluster of highly shared sequence variants was likely a sequencing artifact.

Healthy bone marrow donors made up the donor group. This clone was found once. The antigen remains unidentified. The germline V gene has CDR1 SGHRS and CDR2 YFSETQ. V lost 4 bases and J 3 bases, leaving 10 bases between the germline ends. The CDR3 totals 13 residues. The sequenced sample was PBMCs. This clonotype was sampled from a woman between 70 and 85 years old in good health and CMV-seropositive. The chain employs TRBV5-1 and TRBJ2-5, with D perhaps TRBD2 (6 bases). Here the CDR3 reads CASSGGLEETQYF. The CDR3 DNA follows: TGCGCCAGCAGCGGGGGACTCGAAGAGACCCAGTACTTC.